This T cell receptor beta chain was captured by sequencing in a study of shared clonotypes between healthy human individuals. General study results and limits: Among the subsets, naive ones generally showed larger estimated richness than memory ones. Sharing across four donors was highest in naive CD4 (roughly 5%) and lowest in memory CD8 (approximately 0.4%).

V was trimmed by 3 bases and J by 0 bases, leaving 12 bases between them. This CDR3 contains 16 residues. The germline V gene encodes CDR1 MNHNS and CDR2 SASEGT. As concerns this clone: Its antigen remains unknown.

All of the donors resided in Nashville, Tennessee, and each was a Caucasian adult. A CD45RA+ naive subset and a CD45RA-negative memory subset were split from CD4+ cells. TCRdb keeps only in-frame clones here, not all; method: immunoSEQ multiplex PCR. The data show roughly 760,000 clones, about 74% seen once. This TCR was sampled from a woman in her twenties or thirties in good health. Sequencing used memory CD4+ T cells sorted from blood. Subset meaning: CD45RA-negative fraction. V usage is TRBV6-1 and J usage is TRBJ2-4, with D perhaps TRBD2 (6 bases). CDR3 coding DNA: TGTGCCAGCAGTGAGATGGCGGAGGGAGCCAAAAACATTCAGTACTTC. Its protein is CASSEMAEGAKNIQYF.